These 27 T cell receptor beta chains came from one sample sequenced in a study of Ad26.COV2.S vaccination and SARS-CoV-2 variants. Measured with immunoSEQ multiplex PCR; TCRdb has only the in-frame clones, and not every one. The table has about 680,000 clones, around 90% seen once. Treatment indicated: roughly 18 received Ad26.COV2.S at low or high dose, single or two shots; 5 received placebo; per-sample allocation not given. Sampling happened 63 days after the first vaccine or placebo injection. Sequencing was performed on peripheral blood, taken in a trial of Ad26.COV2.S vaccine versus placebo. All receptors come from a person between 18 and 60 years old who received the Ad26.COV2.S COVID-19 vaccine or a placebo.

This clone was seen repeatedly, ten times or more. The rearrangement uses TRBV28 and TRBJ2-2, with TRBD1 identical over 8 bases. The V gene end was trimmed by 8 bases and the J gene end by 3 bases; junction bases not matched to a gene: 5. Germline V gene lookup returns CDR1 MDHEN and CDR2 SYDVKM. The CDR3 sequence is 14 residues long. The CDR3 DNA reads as TGTGCCAGCTCCGGGACAGGTCACACCGGGGAGCTGTTTTTT. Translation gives CASSGTGHTGELFF. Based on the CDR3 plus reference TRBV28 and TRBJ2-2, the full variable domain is DVKVTQSSRYLVKRTGEKVFLECVQDMDHENMFWYRQDPGLGLRLIYFSYDVKMKEKGDIPEGYSVSREKKERFSLILESASTNQTSMYLCASSGTGHTGELFFGEGSRLTVL.

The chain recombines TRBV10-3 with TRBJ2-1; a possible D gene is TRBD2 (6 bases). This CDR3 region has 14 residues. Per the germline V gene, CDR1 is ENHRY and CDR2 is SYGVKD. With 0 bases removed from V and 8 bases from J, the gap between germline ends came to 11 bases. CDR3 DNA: TGTGCCATCAGTGAGTCGCGGGGCACTCATGAGCAGTTCTTC. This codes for CAISESRGTHEQFF.

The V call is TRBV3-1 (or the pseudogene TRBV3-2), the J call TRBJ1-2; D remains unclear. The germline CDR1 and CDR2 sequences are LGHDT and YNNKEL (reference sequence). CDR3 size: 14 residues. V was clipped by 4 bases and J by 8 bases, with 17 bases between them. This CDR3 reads CASSLRADSTGYTF. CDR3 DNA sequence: TGTGCCAGCAGCCTCCGGGCCGACTCCACAGGCTACACCTTC.

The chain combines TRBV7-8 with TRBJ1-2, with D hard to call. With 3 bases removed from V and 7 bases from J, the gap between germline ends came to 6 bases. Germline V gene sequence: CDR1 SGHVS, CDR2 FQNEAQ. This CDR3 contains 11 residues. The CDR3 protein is CASSFGSGYTF. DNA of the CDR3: TGTGCCAGCAGCTTTGGTAGTGGCTACACCTTC.

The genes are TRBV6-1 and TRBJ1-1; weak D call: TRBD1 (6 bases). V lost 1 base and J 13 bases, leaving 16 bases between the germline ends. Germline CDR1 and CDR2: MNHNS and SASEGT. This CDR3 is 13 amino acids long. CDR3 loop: CASSEELGHPGFF. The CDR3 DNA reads TGTGCCAGCAGTGAAGAGCTGGGACACCCAGGTTTCTTT.

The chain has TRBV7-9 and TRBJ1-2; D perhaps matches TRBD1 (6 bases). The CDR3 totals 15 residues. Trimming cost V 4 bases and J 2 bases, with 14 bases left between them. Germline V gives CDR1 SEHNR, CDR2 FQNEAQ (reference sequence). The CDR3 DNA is TGTGCCAGCAGCTCGACAGGTGGGGAGAACTATGGCTACACCTTC. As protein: CASSSTGGENYGYTF.

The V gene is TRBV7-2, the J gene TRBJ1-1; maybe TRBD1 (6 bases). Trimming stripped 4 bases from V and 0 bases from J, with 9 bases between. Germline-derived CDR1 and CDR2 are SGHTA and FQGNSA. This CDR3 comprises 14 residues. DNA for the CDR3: TGTGCCAGCAGCTCGCAGGGGATGAACACTGAAGCTTTCTTT. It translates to CASSSQGMNTEAFF.

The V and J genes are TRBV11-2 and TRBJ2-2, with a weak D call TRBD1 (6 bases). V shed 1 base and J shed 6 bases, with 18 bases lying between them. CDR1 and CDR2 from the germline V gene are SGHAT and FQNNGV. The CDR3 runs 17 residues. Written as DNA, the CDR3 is TGTGCCAGCAGCTTAGGAGGGGCAGGGGATTATCCCGGGGAGCTGTTTTTT. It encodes CASSLGGAGDYPGELFF.

CDR3 region: CASRPGTNQPQHF. The CDR3 region has the DNA TGTGCCAGCAGGCCCGGGACAAATCAGCCCCAGCATTTT. This chain uses TRBV5-5 with TRBJ1-5, with a tentative D call TRBD1 (6 bases). V lost 5 bases and J lost 4, with 10 bases in between. The CDR3 length is 13 residues. The germline gives CDR1 SGHKS, CDR2 YYEKEE (reference sequence).

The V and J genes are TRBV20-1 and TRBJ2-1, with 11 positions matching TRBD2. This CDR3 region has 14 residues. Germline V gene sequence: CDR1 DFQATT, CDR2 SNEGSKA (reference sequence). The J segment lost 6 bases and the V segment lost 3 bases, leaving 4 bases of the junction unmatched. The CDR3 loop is CSASRLAGINEQFF. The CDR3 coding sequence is TGCAGTGCTAGTCGACTAGCGGGAATCAATGAGCAGTTCTTC.

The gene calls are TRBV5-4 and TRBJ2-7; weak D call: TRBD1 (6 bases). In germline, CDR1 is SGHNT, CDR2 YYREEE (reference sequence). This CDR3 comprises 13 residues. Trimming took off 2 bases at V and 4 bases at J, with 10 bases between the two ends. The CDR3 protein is CASSLTGRYEQYF. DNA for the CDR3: TGTGCCAGCAGCTTAACAGGGCGATACGAGCAGTACTTC.

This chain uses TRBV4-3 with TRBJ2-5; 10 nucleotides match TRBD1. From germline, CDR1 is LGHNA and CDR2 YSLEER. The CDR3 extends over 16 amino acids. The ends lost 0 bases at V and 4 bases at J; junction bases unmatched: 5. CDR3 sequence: CASSQDRGTGVETQYF. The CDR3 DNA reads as TGCGCCAGCAGCCAAGATAGGGGGACAGGGGTAGAGACCCAGTACTTC.

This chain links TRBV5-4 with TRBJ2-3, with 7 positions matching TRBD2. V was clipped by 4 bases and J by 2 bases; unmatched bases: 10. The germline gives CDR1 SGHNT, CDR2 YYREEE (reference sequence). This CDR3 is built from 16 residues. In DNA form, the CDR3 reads TGTGCCAGCAGCCCTGTTGGCGGGAGTTCCACAGATACGCAGTATTTT. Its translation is CASSPVGGSSTDTQYF.

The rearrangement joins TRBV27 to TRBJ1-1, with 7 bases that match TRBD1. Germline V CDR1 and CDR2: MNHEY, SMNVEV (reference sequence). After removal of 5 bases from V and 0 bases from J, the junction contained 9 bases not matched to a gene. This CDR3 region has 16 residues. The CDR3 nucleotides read TGTGCCAGCAGTCCCACGACAGGGTACGTGAACACTGAAGCTTTCTTT. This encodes CASSPTTGYVNTEAFF.

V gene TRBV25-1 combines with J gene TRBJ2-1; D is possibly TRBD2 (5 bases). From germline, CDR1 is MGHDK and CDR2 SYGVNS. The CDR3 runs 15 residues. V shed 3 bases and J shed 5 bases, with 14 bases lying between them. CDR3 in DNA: TGTGCCAGCAGTGATTGGTGGGAGAGTAACAATGAGCAGTTCTTC. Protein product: CASSDWWESNNEQFF.

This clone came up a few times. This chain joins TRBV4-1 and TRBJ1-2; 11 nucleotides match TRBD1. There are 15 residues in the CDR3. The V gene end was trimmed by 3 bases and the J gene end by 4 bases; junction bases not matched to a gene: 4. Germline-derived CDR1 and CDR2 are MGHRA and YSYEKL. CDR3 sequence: CASSQAGTGGYGYTF. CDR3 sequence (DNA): TGCGCCAGCAGCCAGGCCGGGACAGGGGGCTATGGCTACACCTTC.

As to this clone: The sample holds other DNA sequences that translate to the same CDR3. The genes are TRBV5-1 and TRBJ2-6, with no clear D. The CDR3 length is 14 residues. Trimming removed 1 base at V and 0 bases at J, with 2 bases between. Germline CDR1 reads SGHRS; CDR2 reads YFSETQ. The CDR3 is CASSLSSGANVLTF. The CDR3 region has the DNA TGCGCCAGCAGCTTGAGCTCTGGGGCCAACGTCCTGACTTTC.

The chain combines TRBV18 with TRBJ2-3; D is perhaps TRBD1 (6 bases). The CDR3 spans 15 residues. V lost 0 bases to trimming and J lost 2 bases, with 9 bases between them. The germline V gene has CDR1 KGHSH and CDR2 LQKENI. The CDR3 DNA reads TGTGCCAGCTCACCACCGGGACAAACCACAGATACGCAGTATTTT. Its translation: CASSPPGQTTDTQYF.

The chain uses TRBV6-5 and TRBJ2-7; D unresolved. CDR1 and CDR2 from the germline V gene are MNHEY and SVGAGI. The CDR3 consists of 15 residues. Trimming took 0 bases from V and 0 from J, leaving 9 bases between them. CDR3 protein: CASSYSSGVSYEQYF. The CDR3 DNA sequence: TGTGCCAGCAGTTACTCATCTGGAGTCTCCTACGAGCAGTACTTC.

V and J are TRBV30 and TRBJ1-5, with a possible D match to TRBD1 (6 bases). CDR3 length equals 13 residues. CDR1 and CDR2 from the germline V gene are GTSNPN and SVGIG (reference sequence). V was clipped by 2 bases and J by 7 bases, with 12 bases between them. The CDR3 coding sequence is TGTGCCTGGAGTTGGGCAGGGGAACAGCCCCAGCATTTT. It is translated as CAWSWAGEQPQHF.

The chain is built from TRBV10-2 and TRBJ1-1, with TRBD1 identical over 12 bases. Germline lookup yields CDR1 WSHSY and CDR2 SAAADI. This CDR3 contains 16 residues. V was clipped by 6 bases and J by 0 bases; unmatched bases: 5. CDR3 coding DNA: TGCGCCAGCAGCCGGGGACAGGGGGCCCTGAACACTGAAGCTTTCTTT. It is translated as CASSRGQGALNTEAFF.

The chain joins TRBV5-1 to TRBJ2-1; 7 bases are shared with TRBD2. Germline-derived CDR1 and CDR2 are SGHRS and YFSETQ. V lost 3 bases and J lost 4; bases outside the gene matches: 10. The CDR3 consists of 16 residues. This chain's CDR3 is CASSSGGRGRYNEQFF. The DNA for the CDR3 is TGCGCCAGCAGCTCGGGCGGGAGAGGTCGGTACAATGAGCAGTTCTTC.

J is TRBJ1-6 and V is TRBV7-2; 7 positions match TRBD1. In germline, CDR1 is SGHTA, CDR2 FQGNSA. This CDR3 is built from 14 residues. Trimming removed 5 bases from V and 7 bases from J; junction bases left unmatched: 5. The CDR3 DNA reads TGTGCCAGCAGCGACCCGGGACAGAATTCACCCCTCCACTTT. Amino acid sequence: CASSDPGQNSPLHF.

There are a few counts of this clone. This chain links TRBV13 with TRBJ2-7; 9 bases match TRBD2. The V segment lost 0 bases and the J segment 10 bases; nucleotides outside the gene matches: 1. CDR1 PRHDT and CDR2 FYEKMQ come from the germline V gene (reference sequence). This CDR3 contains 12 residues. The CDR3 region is CASSLGLAGQYF. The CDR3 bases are TGTGCCAGCAGCTTAGGCCTAGCGGGACAGTACTTC.

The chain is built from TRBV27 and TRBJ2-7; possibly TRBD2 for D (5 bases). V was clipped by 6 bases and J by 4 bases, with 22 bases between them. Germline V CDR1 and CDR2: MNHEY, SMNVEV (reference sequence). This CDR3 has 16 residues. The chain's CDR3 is CASRRAGSTFNYEQYF. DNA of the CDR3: TGTGCCAGCAGGCGGGCCGGCAGCACATTTAATTACGAGCAGTACTTC.

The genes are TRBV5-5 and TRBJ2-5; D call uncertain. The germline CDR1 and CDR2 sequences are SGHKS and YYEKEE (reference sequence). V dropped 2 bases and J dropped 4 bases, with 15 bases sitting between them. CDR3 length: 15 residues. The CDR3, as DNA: TGTGCCAGCAGCTTAGACCCAGCTTTCCGAGAGACCCAGTACTTC. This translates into CASSLDPAFRETQYF.

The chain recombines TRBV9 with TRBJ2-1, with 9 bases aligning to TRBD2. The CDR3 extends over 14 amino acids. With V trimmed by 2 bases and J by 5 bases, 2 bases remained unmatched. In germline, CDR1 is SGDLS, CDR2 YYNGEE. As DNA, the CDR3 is TGTGCCAGCAGCGTTGGCGGGGGGGACAATGAGCAGTTCTTC. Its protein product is CASSVGGGDNEQFF.